This TCR beta chain derives from a study of beta chain features in type 1 diabetes. Expressed TCRB transcripts were sequenced, since all the RNA that had been isolated was reverse transcribed. Method: immunoSEQ multiplex PCR; TCRdb's copy keeps in-frame clones and lacks some. The data show 300,000 to 350,000 clones, 7% to 9% seen once. In this sample, this clone turned up a few times. The germline gives CDR1 SGHTA, CDR2 FQGTGA. This CDR3 has 15 amino acids. V lost 3 bases to trimming and J lost 1 base, with 13 bases between them. The chain is built from TRBV7-3 and TRBJ2-7, with D perhaps matching TRBD2 (5 bases). The clonotype was recovered from a woman between 18 and 29 years old in good health. Specimen: central memory CD4+ T cells from blood. CDR3 coding DNA: TGTGCCAGCAGCTTGGAAAAGGGAGTATCCTACGAGCAGTACTTC. It is translated as CASSLEKGVSYEQYF.